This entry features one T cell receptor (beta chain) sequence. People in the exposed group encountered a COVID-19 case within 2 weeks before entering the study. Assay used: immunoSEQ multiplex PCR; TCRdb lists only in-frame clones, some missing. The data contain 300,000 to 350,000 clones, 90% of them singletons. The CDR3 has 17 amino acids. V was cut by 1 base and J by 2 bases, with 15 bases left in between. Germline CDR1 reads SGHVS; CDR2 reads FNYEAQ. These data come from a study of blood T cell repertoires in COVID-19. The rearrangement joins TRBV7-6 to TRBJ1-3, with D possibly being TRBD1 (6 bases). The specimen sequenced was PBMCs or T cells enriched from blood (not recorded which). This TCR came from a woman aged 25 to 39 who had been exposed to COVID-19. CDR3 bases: TGTGCCAGCAGCTTAGATGGGGCGGGGGGCCCTGGAAACACCATATATTTT. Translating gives CASSLDGAGGPGNTIYF.